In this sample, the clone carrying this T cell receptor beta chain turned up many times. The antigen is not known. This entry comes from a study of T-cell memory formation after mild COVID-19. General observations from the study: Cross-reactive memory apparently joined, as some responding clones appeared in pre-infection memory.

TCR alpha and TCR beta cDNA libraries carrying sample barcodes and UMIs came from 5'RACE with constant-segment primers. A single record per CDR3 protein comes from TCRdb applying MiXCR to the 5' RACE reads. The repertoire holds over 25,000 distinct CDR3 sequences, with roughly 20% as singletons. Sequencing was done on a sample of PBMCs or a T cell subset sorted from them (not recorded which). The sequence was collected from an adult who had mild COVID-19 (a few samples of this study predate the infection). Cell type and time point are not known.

The DNA for the CDR3 is TGCGCCAGCAGCCAAGATCTCCAGGGGGCCGAGCAGTACTTC. Translated, it gives CASSQDLQGAEQYF. V and J are TRBV4-3 and TRBJ2-7; 8 bases align to TRBD1. Germline trimming cut 0 bases from V and 6 bases from J; bases unmatched to any gene: 4. Germline loops: CDR1 LGHNA, CDR2 YSLEER. The CDR3 spans 14 residues.